The 28 T cell receptor beta chains listed next were all sequenced from one sample in a study of a mutant IDH1 vaccine in newly diagnosed glioma. Clones were read by immunoSEQ multiplex PCR, and TCRdb kept only the in-frame ones, dropping some. The table includes 50,000 to 65,000 clones, roughly 80% detected once. Regarding time point: baseline, week 1 (first vaccination visit). As to treatment: pre-vaccination baseline after standard-of-care therapy. The sample in question was PBMCs, obtained from a glioma patient treated with radiotherapy, temozolomide or both. The receptors shown here come from a man aged 18 to 30 with glioma.

This chain joins TRBV2 and TRBJ1-5; TRBD1 agrees at 8 bases. Germline CDR1 and CDR2: SNHLY and FYNNEI. Unmatched junction bases numbered 4, after V lost 5 bases and J lost 1 base. CDR3 length equals 15 residues. The DNA of the CDR3 is TGTGCCAGCAGTCATCAGGGGGCGAGCAATCAGCCCCAGCATTTT. Translating gives CASSHQGASNQPQHF.

The V call is TRBV6-6, the J call TRBJ1-1; D is unclear. Trimming left V 7 bases short and J 3 bases short, with 21 bases between. The germline V gene has CDR1 MNHNY and CDR2 SVGAGI (reference sequence). The CDR3 extends over 16 amino acids. The CDR3: CASTTYPDASHTEAFF. The CDR3 DNA sequence: TGTGCCAGCACCACCTACCCCGACGCAAGTCACACTGAAGCTTTCTTT.

The rearrangement links TRBV2 to TRBJ2-7, with 7 bases lining up with TRBD2. This CDR3 contains 15 residues. The germline V gene encodes CDR1 SNHLY and CDR2 FYNNEI. V lost 8 bases to trimming and J lost 2 bases; unmatched junction nucleotides: 12. Here the CDR3 DNA reads TGTGCCAGCTCGCGGGGGAGTATCCCCACCTACGAGCAGTACTTC. Translation gives CASSRGSIPTYEQYF.

The chain couples TRBV25-1 to TRBJ2-5, with D perhaps TRBD1 or TRBD2 (5 bases each). This CDR3 contains 17 residues. V lost 3 bases, J lost 4 bases, and 21 bases lay in between. CDR1 is MGHDK, CDR2 SYGVNS, per germline. The CDR3 coding sequence is TGTGCCAGCAGTGAGCCGTATGGGACCCCTACCCCAGAGACCCAGTACTTC. It translates to CASSEPYGTPTPETQYF.

Only a few counts were recorded for this clone. The chain links TRBV18 to TRBJ1-1; D is unresolved. The CDR3 has 15 residues. Trimming stripped 6 bases from V and 3 bases from J, with 17 bases between. Germline V gene data show CDR1 as KGHSH and CDR2 as LQKENI. The DNA for the CDR3 is TGTGCCAGCTCGAACCAGGTGGGATTGGACACTGAAGCTTTCTTT. Translating gives CASSNQVGLDTEAFF.

CDR3 sequence reads: CASSDSGEGAGGYTF. CDR3 in DNA: TGTGCCAGCAGTGACTCGGGAGAGGGAGCGGGTGGCTACACCTTC. V usage is TRBV6-4 and J usage is TRBJ1-2, with D hard to call. Looked up from germline, CDR1 is MRHNA and CDR2 is SNTAGT. V was clipped by 0 bases and J by 7 bases, with 15 bases between them. The CDR3 runs to 15 residues.

This chain uses TRBV4-1 with TRBJ1-2, with TRBD1 identical over 7 bases. Germline V gene sequence: CDR1 MGHRA, CDR2 YSYEKL. The V and J ends lost 3 bases and 0 bases, in that order; junction bases with no gene match: 4. CDR3 length: 15 amino acids. Written as DNA, the CDR3 is TGCGCCAGCAGCCACCTCGGACAGGCTAACTATGGCTACACCTTC. Encoded protein: CASSHLGQANYGYTF.

The chain carries TRBV25-1 and TRBJ1-6; no firm D call. The V end was cut by 10 bases, the J end by 10 bases, with 8 bases between. CDR1 is MGHDK, CDR2 SYGVNS, per germline. The CDR3 has 10 residues. The CDR3 protein is CATRESPLHF. The DNA for the CDR3 is TGTGCCACGAGGGAATCACCCCTCCACTTT.

The chain links TRBV5-1 to TRBJ1-5; TRBD1 might be the D (5 bases). CDR1 SGHRS and CDR2 YFSETQ come from the germline V gene. Trimming stripped 1 base from V and 7 bases from J, with 15 bases between. The CDR3 spans 15 residues. CDR3 bases: TGCGCCAGCAGCTTGTCCTCGGGGGATCGGCAGCCCCAGCATTTT. Translating gives CASSLSSGDRQPQHF.

The rearrangement joins TRBV10-3 to TRBJ2-7; D is tentatively TRBD1 or TRBD2 (6 bases each). CDR1 is ENHRY, CDR2 SYGVKD, per germline. Trimming took 1 base from V and 1 from J, leaving 20 bases between them. The CDR3 runs 18 residues. CDR3 protein: CAISEWGRPRGGSYEQYF. CDR3 in DNA: TGTGCCATCAGTGAGTGGGGGAGGCCCAGGGGTGGGTCCTACGAGCAGTACTTC.

The J gene is TRBJ2-1, the V gene TRBV19; weak D call: TRBD2 (6 bases). This CDR3 is built from 14 residues. Germline V gives CDR1 LNHDA, CDR2 SQIVND (reference sequence). V lost 1 base to trimming and J lost 7 bases, with 11 bases between them. The CDR3 loop is CASSIGGEMNEQFF. The DNA of the CDR3 is TGTGCCAGTAGTATAGGGGGGGAAATGAATGAGCAGTTCTTC.

This chain connects TRBV25-1 to TRBJ1-2, with D maybe TRBD1 (5 bases). CDR1 and CDR2 (germline): MGHDK, SYGVNS. Trimming pared 5 bases from V and 8 bases from J, leaving 15 bases between. The CDR3 extends over 13 amino acids. The CDR3 DNA sequence: TGTGCCAGCAGTCATCAGGCAGGGAAAGGCTACACCTTC. Encoded protein: CASSHQAGKGYTF.

About this clone itself: The junction and the germline gene differ at one end; a read error may be behind it. This chain uses TRBV30 with TRBJ2-5; a weak D match, TRBD1 (5 bases). Looked up from germline, CDR1 is GTSNPN and CDR2 is SVGIG (reference sequence). The CDR3 is made up of 11 amino acids. The CDR3 loop is CAWSLTVRFHF. For the CDR3, the DNA is TGTGCCTGGAGTCTGACAGTCCGGTTTCACTTC.

This clone has a single count. The chain employs TRBV7-9 and TRBJ2-7; 9 nucleotides match TRBD2. J was trimmed by 6 bases and V by 5 bases; bases with no gene match: 8. Germline V CDR1 and CDR2: SEHNR, FQNEAQ (reference sequence). The CDR3 is 14 amino acids. The CDR3 region has the DNA TGTGCCAGCAGCCCCGCTGGAGCGGGGGGCGAGCAGTACTTC. Translation gives CASSPAGAGGEQYF.

The chain is built from TRBV7-2 and TRBJ2-7; D unclear. The CDR3 loop spans 13 amino acids. Germline V CDR1 and CDR2: SGHTA, FQGNSA. Trimming cost V 1 base and J 2 bases, with 6 bases left between them. CDR3: CASSLERPYEQYF. The CDR3 region has the DNA TGTGCCAGCAGCTTAGAGCGTCCCTACGAGCAGTACTTC.

The chain is built from TRBV11-1 and TRBJ2-7, with D maybe TRBD2 (5 bases). This CDR3 region has 14 residues. Germline loops: CDR1 SGHAT, CDR2 FQDESV (reference sequence). Between the trimmed V and J ends, which lost 5 bases and 2 bases, there was a span of 13 bases. CDR3 DNA: TGTGCCAGCAGCCGGACTGGACGGGCCTACGAGCAGTACTTC. This translates into CASSRTGRAYEQYF.

The table lists this clone with a count of one. The J gene is TRBJ1-2, the V gene TRBV7-2; a possible D gene is TRBD1 (5 bases). V lost 10 bases and J lost 8, with 23 bases in between. The CDR3 runs to 14 residues. Germline-derived CDR1 and CDR2 are SGHTA and FQGNSA. The CDR3 DNA reads TGTGCCATCGTACTGACGCGGGGGATGAGGGGCTACACCTTC. It translates to CAIVLTRGMRGYTF.

This clone is a singleton in its sample. J is TRBJ1-4 and V is TRBV6-6; possibly TRBD1 for D (5 bases). Germline assignment: CDR1 MNHNY and CDR2 SVGAGI (reference sequence). V lost 7 bases, J lost 6 bases, and 15 bases lay in between. This CDR3 spans 14 amino acids. The CDR3 is CASIMARGYEKLFF. The CDR3 nucleotides are TGTGCCAGCATTATGGCACGGGGGTATGAAAAACTGTTTTTT.

V gene TRBV7-9 combines with J gene TRBJ1-2; TRBD1 is a possible D gene (5 bases). Germline V CDR1 and CDR2: SEHNR, FQNEAQ (reference sequence). V was clipped by 0 bases and J by 8 bases, with 13 bases between them. CDR3 length equals 14 residues. The CDR3 protein is CASSLAGGQEGYTF. CDR3 nucleotides: TGTGCCAGCAGCTTAGCCGGGGGTCAGGAGGGCTACACCTTC.

This clone was recorded once. The chain links TRBV29-1 to TRBJ1-2, with D unclear. The CDR3 runs to 12 residues. V gave up 4 bases and J gave up 3 bases, with 9 bases separating them. Per germline, CDR1 SQVTM and CDR2 ANQGSEA. In nucleotides, the CDR3 is TGCAGCGTTGCGGACGATTACTATGGCTACACCTTC. Protein product: CSVADDYYGYTF.

The chain links TRBV5-1 to TRBJ1-2; the D is unclear. V was pared by 4 bases and J by 3 bases, with 7 bases between. This CDR3 has 12 amino acids. Germline V gives CDR1 SGHRS, CDR2 YFSETQ. The CDR3 sequence: CASSPGDYGYTF. In nucleotides, the CDR3 is TGCGCCAGCAGCCCCGGAGACTATGGCTACACCTTC.

Only one count was recorded for this clone. The CDR3: CASSFRTGRPEAFF. For the CDR3, the DNA is TGTGCCAGCAGCTTCCGGACAGGGCGACCTGAAGCTTTCTTT. The chain joins TRBV5-6 to TRBJ1-1; 8 positions agree with TRBD1. The J segment lost 6 bases and the V segment lost 2 bases, leaving 6 bases of the junction unmatched. The germline V gene encodes CDR1 SGHDT and CDR2 YYEEEE. This CDR3 is built from 14 residues.

This chain links TRBV7-2 with TRBJ1-2, with D maybe TRBD1 (5 bases). V lost 5 bases and J 3 bases, leaving 16 bases between the germline ends. Germline lookup yields CDR1 SGHTA and CDR2 FQGNSA. The CDR3 covers 15 residues. Written as DNA, the CDR3 is TGTGCCAGCAGCCCTGCGCAGGGCTCATACTATGGCTACACCTTC. Protein product: CASSPAQGSYYGYTF.

The CDR3 coding sequence is TGTGCCAGCAGTTCTCGACAGGGTGGATTAGAAGCTTTCTTT. Translation: CASSSRQGGLEAFF. V and J are TRBV27 and TRBJ1-1, with 7 bases lining up with TRBD1. The ends lost 4 bases at V and 8 bases at J; junction bases unmatched: 10. The CDR3 is 14 amino acids. In germline, CDR1 is MNHEY, CDR2 SMNVEV (reference sequence).

The J gene is TRBJ2-3, the V gene TRBV27; D remains ambiguous. Germline CDR1 is MNHEY and CDR2 is SMNVEV (reference sequence). The CDR3 covers 13 residues. Trimming stripped 3 bases from V and 7 bases from J, with 11 bases between. This CDR3 reads CASSFRALNTQYF. As DNA, the CDR3 is TGTGCCAGCAGTTTCCGGGCACTCAATACGCAGTATTTT.

The chain couples TRBV6-5 to TRBJ2-7; D might be TRBD1 or TRBD2, each matching 5 bases. The CDR3 consists of 15 residues. Germline CDR1 MNHEY, CDR2 SVGAGI. Deletions cut 6 bases from V and 2 bases from J, with 17 bases between. The CDR3 reads CASRINTGTTYEQYF. The CDR3 DNA reads as TGTGCCAGCAGGATTAACACCGGGACGACCTACGAGCAGTACTTC.

The chain recombines TRBV4-1 with TRBJ2-1, with no clear D. Germline CDR1 MGHRA, CDR2 YSYEKL. V was cut by 1 base and J by 7 bases, with 11 bases left in between. The CDR3 spans 14 residues. In DNA form, the CDR3 reads TGCGCCAGCAGCCAAGGTCCCCCAAGGAATGAGCAGTTCTTC. Translation: CASSQGPPRNEQFF.

The chain carries TRBV7-6 and TRBJ1-3; 8 bases line up with TRBD1. The CDR3 runs 19 residues. V shed 1 base, J shed 1 base, and the junction held 12 bases outside the gene matches. CDR1 and CDR2 from the germline V gene are SGHVS and FNYEAQ. The CDR3 bases are TGTGCCAGCAGCTTAGAGCTAGGGCAGGGGGCAAGGTCTGGAAACACCATATATTTT. Translation: CASSLELGQGARSGNTIYF.